This passage covers 18 T cell receptor beta chains from one sample sequenced in a study of somatic mutations in cytotoxic T cells in rheumatoid arthritis. Libraries were prepared by immunoSEQ multiplex PCR; TCRdb keeps only in-frame clonotypes and omits some of them. The data hold about 6,900 clones, with about 70% observed a single time. Sequencing was carried out using CD8+ T cells sorted from blood. The source is an adult with rheumatoid arthritis.

This clone was observed once. This CDR3 is CASSVLAGGTDTQYF. The CDR3 nucleotides are TGTGCCAGCAGCGTGCTCGCGGGAGGGACAGATACGCAGTATTTT. The chain links TRBV9 to TRBJ2-3, with 9 bases fitting TRBD2. J was trimmed by 3 bases and V by 2 bases; bases with no gene match: 4. The CDR3 has 15 residues. CDR1 and CDR2 (germline): SGDLS, YYNGEE. The full variable domain, completed using reference TRBV9 and TRBJ2-3, is DSGVTQTPKHLITATGQRVTLRCSPRSGDLSVYWYQQSLDQGLQFLIQYYNGEERAKGNILERFSAQQFPDLHSELNLSSLELGDSALYFCASSVLAGGTDTQYFGPGTRLTVL.

The chain uses TRBV30 and TRBJ2-1; 7 nucleotides align to TRBD1. The CDR3 length is 15 residues. From germline, CDR1 is GTSNPN and CDR2 SVGIG (reference sequence). J lost 2 bases, V lost 3 bases, and 7 bases had no gene match. CDR3: CAWRGTTGAYNEQFF. CDR3 bases: TGTGCCTGGAGAGGCACCACAGGGGCCTACAATGAGCAGTTCTTC.

The rearrangement uses TRBV2 and TRBJ2-7; no clear D gene. The germline V gene encodes CDR1 SNHLY and CDR2 FYNNEI. The length of the CDR3 is 13 residues. The ends were cut back, 6 bases at V and 2 bases at J, with 11 bases in the middle. In nucleotides, the CDR3 is TGTGCCAGCAGACCCCGCGTTCCCTACGAGCAGTACTTC. Its protein product is CASRPRVPYEQYF.

This rearrangement joins TRBV6-4 to TRBJ2-1; 10 bases fit TRBD2. This CDR3 has 16 residues. The junction had 5 bases not matched to a gene; V was cut back by 0 bases and J by 6 bases. Germline V CDR1 and CDR2: MRHNA, SNTAGT. The CDR3 here is CASSDSGTSDSNEQFF. Written as DNA, the CDR3 is TGTGCCAGCAGTGACTCGGGGACTAGCGACTCCAATGAGCAGTTCTTC.

The chain employs TRBV4-1 and TRBJ1-2; TRBD1 aligns across 7 bases. Germline assignment: CDR1 MGHRA and CDR2 YSYEKL. The CDR3 spans 15 residues. V was clipped by 2 bases and J by 3 bases; unmatched bases: 6. The CDR3 DNA reads as TGCGCCAGCAGCCAACCTGCCGACAGGGACTATGGCTACACCTTC. It translates to CASSQPADRDYGYTF.

J is TRBJ2-1 and V is TRBV5-4, with D possibly called TRBD1 or TRBD2 (6 bases each). Deletions cut 4 bases from V and 1 base from J, with 18 bases between. This CDR3 has 17 residues. Germline-derived CDR1 and CDR2 are SGHNT and YYREEE (reference sequence). The CDR3: CASSPGAQGRSYNEQFF. The CDR3 nucleotides are TGTGCCAGCAGCCCGGGGGCACAGGGAAGATCCTACAATGAGCAGTTCTTC.

The chain has TRBV6-4 and TRBJ2-1, with 8 bases that match TRBD1. Germline loops: CDR1 MRHNA, CDR2 SNTAGT. J lost 8 bases, V lost 4 bases, and 4 bases had no gene match. CDR3 size: 13 residues. The CDR3 DNA follows: TGTGCCAGCAGTGTGACAGGGGAGCATGAGCAGTTCTTC. Protein sequence: CASSVTGEHEQFF.

This chain links TRBV7-3 with TRBJ2-5; D is unclear. Near its end, the DNA agrees better with TRBJ2-7, so the J call may be wrong. This CDR3 region has 14 residues. The germline V gene has CDR1 SGHTA and CDR2 FQGTGA. CDR3 protein: CASSPPKGPYEQYF. CDR3 in DNA: TGTGCCAGCAGCCCACCCAAGGGCCCCTACGAGCAGTACTTC.

This chain connects TRBV19 to TRBJ2-1; 7 nucleotides match TRBD1. The V segment lost 6 bases and the J segment 3 bases; nucleotides outside the gene matches: 14. The CDR3 loop spans 17 amino acids. CDR1 is LNHDA and CDR2 is SQIVND in the germline V gene (reference sequence). The CDR3 is CASSLRTGPYGYNEQFF. The CDR3 bases are TGTGCCAGTAGCCTGAGGACAGGTCCTTACGGCTACAATGAGCAGTTCTTC. Complete variable domain (other parts from reference TRBV19 and TRBJ2-1): DGGITQSPKYLFRKEGQNVTLSCEQNLNHDAMYWYRQDPGQGLRLIYYSQIVNDFQKGDIAEGYSVSREKKESFPLTVTSAQKNPTAFYLCASSLRTGPYGYNEQFFGPGTRLTVL.

The count of this clone is one. This chain joins TRBV7-9 and TRBJ2-5; a possible D gene is TRBD1 (5 bases). The CDR3 sequence is 13 residues long. V was trimmed by 6 bases and J by 2 bases, leaving 10 bases between them. CDR1 is SEHNR and CDR2 is FQNEAQ in the germline V gene (reference sequence). CDR3 in amino acids: CASSFDRQETQYF. The DNA of the CDR3 is TGTGCCAGCAGTTTCGACAGACAAGAGACCCAGTACTTC.

This rearrangement joins TRBV28 to TRBJ1-5, with D possibly matching TRBD1 (6 bases). The V gene's germline CDR1 is MDHEN and CDR2 SYDVKM. The CDR3 extends over 13 amino acids. Trimming left V 6 bases short and J 10 bases short, with 16 bases between. CDR3 region: CASRAGEGEPQHF. CDR3 nucleotides: TGTGCCAGCAGAGCTGGCGAGGGGGAACCCCAGCATTTT.

The gene calls are TRBV28 and TRBJ2-3, with 10 nucleotides matching TRBD2. In germline, CDR1 is MDHEN, CDR2 SYDVKM. The J segment lost 3 bases and the V segment lost 8 bases, leaving 14 bases of the junction unmatched. The CDR3 sequence is 17 residues long. The CDR3 loop is CASSTAYSGRRTDTQYF. The CDR3 DNA reads as TGTGCCAGCTCGACTGCCTATAGCGGGAGGCGGACAGATACGCAGTATTTT. Looking up the rest from reference TRBV28 and TRBJ2-3 gives the full variable domain: DVKVTQSSRYLVKRTGEKVFLECVQDMDHENMFWYRQDPGLGLRLIYFSYDVKMKEKGDIPEGYSVSREKKERFSLILESASTNQTSMYLCASSTAYSGRRTDTQYFGPGTRLTVL.

The chain couples TRBV9 to TRBJ1-1; 7 bases line up with TRBD1. After removal of 3 bases from V and 4 bases from J, the junction contained 12 bases not matched to a gene. The CDR3 totals 16 residues. Germline loops: CDR1 SGDLS, CDR2 YYNGEE. CDR3 sequence (DNA): TGTGCCAGCAGCGCTCGGGACAGCTTTGTGGGCACTGAAGCTTTCTTT. Translating it yields CASSARDSFVGTEAFF.

CDR3 sequence: CASSLAAGQHNSPLHF. CDR3 coding DNA: TGTGCCAGCAGCTTGGCTGCGGGACAGCATAATTCACCCCTCCACTTT. This chain connects TRBV5-6 to TRBJ1-6; 7 bases are shared with TRBD1. This CDR3 spans 16 amino acids. Unmatched junction bases numbered 5, after V lost 0 bases and J lost 5 bases. Germline V lookup: CDR1 SGHDT, CDR2 YYEEEE.

As regards this clone: A read error may account for a junction end that differs from germline. The rearrangement joins TRBV11-2 to TRBJ1-2; the match to TRBD1 covers 9 bases. Germline V gives CDR1 SGHAT, CDR2 FQNNGV. The CDR3 has 14 amino acids. The CDR3: CASSEGTGNSGYTF. The CDR3 DNA follows: TGTGCCAGCAGCGAGGGGACAGGGAACTCTGGCTACACCTTC.

The chain has TRBV4-2 and TRBJ2-7; 10 nucleotides align to TRBD1. Trimming took 4 bases from V and 0 from J; bases not matched to a gene: 6. The CDR3 consists of 16 residues. CDR1 and CDR2 from the germline V gene are LGHNA and YNFKEQ. The CDR3 DNA reads as TGTGCCAGCAGCCTGGGGACAGGGGAGAGCTCCTACGAGCAGTACTTC. Its translation: CASSLGTGESSYEQYF.

CDR3 in DNA: TGCGCCAGCAGCCAAGGGGTTGGGGTTGCCTACGAGCAGTACTTC. Its protein is CASSQGVGVAYEQYF. The rearrangement uses TRBV4-1 and TRBJ2-7; D ambiguous. The CDR3 loop spans 15 amino acids. The V gene's germline CDR1 is MGHRA and CDR2 YSYEKL. The V end lost 1 base, the J end lost 2 bases, and 12 bases lay between the germline ends.

This rearrangement joins TRBV7-2 to TRBJ2-7; no reliable D call. Germline CDR1 is SGHTA and CDR2 is FQGNSA. Trimming cost V 5 bases and J 3 bases, with 29 bases left between them. The CDR3 consists of 19 residues. This CDR3 is CASSPPPRMRGTLGYEQYF. The CDR3 coding sequence is TGTGCCAGCAGCCCCCCCCCTAGAATGCGTGGTACCCTAGGCTACGAGCAGTACTTC.